The next 11 T cell receptor beta chains were all read from a single sample in a study of post-analysis software for immune sequencing data. Regarding the study as a whole: TRBV5-6, TRBV5-1 and TRBV20-1 were among several TRBV segments more frequent in patients than controls.

Their specific antigens are unknown. Unique molecular identifiers featured in each of the TCR beta cDNA libraries. TCRdb re-called the PCR reads with MiXCR, one entry per CDR3 protein. The sample lists more than 350,000 distinct CDR3 sequences, more than 30% occurring once. Sequencing was carried out using blood. The receptors derive from a girl aged 2 to 9 with multiple sclerosis.

This sequence joins TRBV20-1 and TRBJ2-3; the D gene is possibly TRBD1 (7 bases). V lost 5 bases to trimming and J lost 2 bases, with 23 bases between them. CDR1 is DFQATT and CDR2 is SNEGSKA in the germline V gene (reference sequence). CDR3 length: 17 amino acids. The CDR3 region is CSASRGSAGGITDTQYF. CDR3 coding DNA: TGCAGTGCTTCGAGGGGGTCGGCAGGGGGGATCACAGATACGCAGTATTTT.

For the CDR3, the DNA is TGTGCCAGCAGCTTAATGGGTAGGAGCAATCAGCCCCAGCATTTT. Protein sequence: CASSLMGRSNQPQHF. The chain has TRBV7-2 and TRBJ1-5, with D uncertain. CDR3 length equals 15 residues. CDR1 is SGHTA, CDR2 FQGNSA, per germline. Trimming removed 2 bases from V and 1 base from J, with 9 bases in between.

The V call is TRBV7-8, the J call TRBJ1-5; no clear D gene. The CDR3 sequence is 15 residues long. Trimming cost V 5 bases and J 0 bases, with 11 bases left between them. Germline values: CDR1 SGHVS, CDR2 FQNEAQ. The CDR3 reads CASSKRESSNQPQHF. In DNA form, the CDR3 reads TGTGCCAGCAGCAAAAGGGAGAGTAGCAATCAGCCCCAGCATTTT.

CDR3 sequence (DNA): TGTGCCATCCAGGGACAGGGGGACACTGAAGCTTTCTTT. This translates into CAIQGQGDTEAFF. The chain uses TRBV10-3 and TRBJ1-1, with 11 bases that match TRBD1. Germline CDR1 is ENHRY and CDR2 is SYGVKD. CDR3 length: 13 amino acids. V shed 8 bases and J 3 bases; nucleotides not matched to a gene: 2.

This clonotype turned up a few times. The J gene is TRBJ2-3, the V gene TRBV4-1, with 10 bases matching TRBD2. The CDR3 contains 21 residues. With 3 bases clipped from V and 0 bases from J, the junction kept 18 bases outside the gene matches. The germline gives CDR1 MGHRA, CDR2 YSYEKL. Here the CDR3 reads CASSQPGASGGPPTSTDTQYF. CDR3 coding DNA: TGCGCCAGCAGCCAGCCCGGGGCTAGCGGGGGACCCCCGACTAGCACAGATACGCAGTATTTT.

This rearrangement joins TRBV6-4 to TRBJ1-2; weak D call: TRBD1 (5 bases). The germline gives CDR1 MRHNA, CDR2 SNTAGT. The CDR3 length is 15 residues. Trimming removed 0 bases from V and 6 bases from J, with 14 bases in between. CDR3 amino acids: CASSDSREGIHGYTF. For the CDR3, the DNA is TGTGCCAGCAGTGACTCGAGAGAGGGGATCCATGGCTACACCTTC.

This clonotype was seen only a few times. The rearrangement uses TRBV6-1 and TRBJ2-7; a possible D gene is TRBD1 (6 bases). The CDR3 runs to 15 residues. Germline CDR1 MNHNS, CDR2 SASEGT. The V and J ends lost 2 bases and 1 base respectively, with 12 bases between them. The CDR3 sequence is CASSEYPGDSYEQYF. CDR3 sequence (DNA): TGTGCCAGCAGTGAATATCCAGGGGATTCCTACGAGCAGTACTTC.

This chain joins TRBV6-5 and TRBJ1-6; D is unresolved. V dropped 4 bases and J dropped 6 bases, with 7 bases sitting between them. The germline gives CDR1 MNHEY, CDR2 SVGAGI. The CDR3 consists of 13 residues. In DNA form, the CDR3 reads TGTGCCAGCAGTTTGTGGACTAATTCACCCCTCCACTTT. It is translated as CASSLWTNSPLHF.

CDR3 sequence: CSALGGGPGDYGYTF. The CDR3 DNA reads TGCAGTGCTCTAGGTGGGGGACCCGGGGACTATGGCTACACCTTC. This chain uses TRBV20-1 with TRBJ1-2; tentative D call: TRBD1 (5 bases). CDR3 length: 15 residues. Trimming took 5 bases from V and 3 from J, leaving 19 bases between them. Looked up from germline, CDR1 is DFQATT and CDR2 is SNEGSKA (reference sequence).

The chain combines TRBV5-1 with TRBJ1-1; TRBD1 matches 8 bases. This CDR3 is built from 13 residues. The V gene's germline CDR1 is SGHRS and CDR2 YFSETQ. The J segment lost 5 bases and the V segment lost 6 bases, leaving 6 bases of the junction unmatched. DNA of the CDR3: TGCGCCAGCACGGGACAGGTCGATACTGAAGCTTTCTTT. This codes for CASTGQVDTEAFF.

In its sample, this clonotype was seen a few times. The chain carries TRBV20-1 and TRBJ2-4; 8 bases fit TRBD2. The CDR3 is 19 amino acids. The V gene end was trimmed by 0 bases and the J gene end by 2 bases; junction bases not matched to a gene: 15. Germline V gene lookup returns CDR1 DFQATT and CDR2 SNEGSKA (reference sequence). CDR3 nucleotide sequence: TGCAGTGCTAGAGATCCTGGGTTGAGCGGGAGAGGGACCAAAAACATTCAGTACTTC. It is translated as CSARDPGLSGRGTKNIQYF.